The T cell receptor beta chain described here comes from a study of OX40 agonist ivuxolimab in advanced cancers. Study at large: The mean age was approximately 60 years, ranging from about 20 to 79, with around four fifths of participants male.

Sequenced by immunoSEQ multiplex PCR; TCRdb stores in-frame clones only, minus some. The sample includes fewer than 15,000 clones, around 73% of them seen just once. Germline V lookup: CDR1 MGHRA, CDR2 YSYEKL. This CDR3 spans 15 amino acids. With 6 bases removed from V and 4 bases from J, the gap between germline ends came to 16 bases. Systemic immunosuppression or a history of autoimmune disease excluded patients. On this clone itself: Its antigen is not known.

General study findings and limits: Researchers did not determine the expanded peripheral T cells' antigen specificity.

The receptor was derived from an adult with an advanced solid tumor such as melanoma, head and neck, liver or kidney cancer. V is TRBV4-1 and J is TRBJ1-5; D possibly corresponds to TRBD1 (6 bases). Source: CD4+ or CD8+ T cells sorted from blood, taken in a trial of the OX40 agonist ivuxolimab. The CDR3 DNA reads TGCGCCAGCAGTGGGTCAGGGGCAGGAAATCAGCCCCAGCATTTT. Encoded protein: CASSGSGAGNQPQHF.